A selection of T cell receptor beta chains follows, all from one sample in a study of cytomegalovirus exposure and HLA in healthy donors. Measured with immunoSEQ multiplex PCR; TCRdb has only the in-frame clones, and not every one. Found here are 95,000 to 100,000 clones, 85% of them singletons; the top ten hold about 4.3%. Sequencing was done on a sample of PBMCs. The receptors stem from a man aged 25-45 years in good health and CMV-seronegative. Each CDR3 is given without its conserved first and last residue. Each record gives: D gene, J gene, CDR3 length, V gene, CDR3 protein. The D gene is left open where the match is weak.

>TRBD1|TRBJ2-7|15|TRBV7-8
ASSLVWRGQGNYEQY
>TRBD1|TRBJ1-2|12|TRBV2
ASSPGTVQYGYT
>TRBD1|TRBJ2-3|11|TRBV10-3
AIGDRETDTQY
>TRBD1|TRBJ2-7|13|TRBV6-6
ASSLPGQGLYEQY
>TRBD2|TRBJ2-1|13|TRBV27
ASSLSASGYNEQF
>NA|TRBJ1-1|12|TRBV7-8
ASSSLVLNTEAF
>TRBD1|TRBJ2-7|15|TRBV29-1
SVQLAREGQGAYEQY
>TRBD1|TRBJ2-1|13|TRBV9
ASSYNGDRYNEQF
>NA|TRBJ2-7|10|TRBV6-6
ASSTGNYEQY
>TRBD2|TRBJ2-1|14|TRBV9
ASSVLAGSSYNEQF
>NA|TRBJ1-3|16|TRBV5-6
ASSLVYGAGYSGNTIY
>NA|TRBJ2-1|15|TRBV9
ASSPRVGGVIGNEQF
>TRBD2|TRBJ2-3|12|TRBV10-3
ATLAGGKQGGQY
>NA|TRBJ2-3|12|TRBV11-3
ASSLGLAEDTQY
>NA|TRBJ1-5|12|TRBV4-3
ASSQGQADGAQH
>TRBD1|TRBJ2-7|13|TRBV10-3
AIRKDREPSYEQY
>TRBD1|TRBJ1-2|13|TRBV19
ASSIRAGGYYGYT
>NA|TRBJ2-7|10|TRBV10-3
AISAGDYEQY
>NA|TRBJ1-4|14|TRBV5-1
ASSLGSEATNEKLF
>NA|TRBJ2-7|12|TRBV5-1
ASSLGSGVDEQY
>TRBD2|TRBJ2-7|9|TRBV7-9
ASREAGEQY
>TRBD2|TRBJ2-1|18|TRBV4-3
ASSQEELGAGGPAYNEQF
>NA|TRBJ2-2|15|TRBV5-6
ASSSGGLQSNTGELF
>TRBD1|TRBJ2-2|14|TRBV30
AWSVPGGHNTGELF
>NA|TRBJ1-5|11|TRBV6-1
ASSETGNQPQH
>NA|TRBJ2-2|14|TRBV9
ASSDRGHSNTGELF
>NA|TRBJ2-7|12|TRBV9
ASSAGSRIYEQY
>TRBD2|TRBJ2-7|12|TRBV15
ATSRDGGSYEQY
>TRBD1|TRBJ2-1|13|TRBV6-6
ASSPPGQELNEQF
>NA|TRBJ1-6|14|TRBV9
ASSVEGRVEASPLH
>NA|TRBJ1-5|9|TRBV28
ASSLGPPQH
>NA|TRBJ1-2|11|TRBV9
ASSPLGADGYT
>TRBD1|TRBJ2-7|12|TRBV28
ASSGQGGSDEQY
>NA|TRBJ1-3|12|TRBV9
ASSIYGSGNTIY
>NA|TRBJ2-1|14|TRBV7-3
ASSLRRGDSYNEQF
>NA|TRBJ1-1|13|TRBV5-4
ASSLPPGGGDEAF
>NA|TRBJ1-1|12|TRBV5-5
ASSLARQYTEAF
>NA|TRBJ2-7|12|TRBV4-3
ASSQAVARAEQY
>NA|TRBJ1-4|15|TRBV7-9
ASSTVGWGVINEKLF
>NA|TRBJ1-1|12|TRBV4-2
ASNRRAQGTEAF
>NA|TRBJ1-6|12|TRBV2
AMGGGSYNSPLH
>TRBD2|TRBJ2-1|13|TRBV9
ASSVLAGYYNEQF
>TRBD1|TRBJ1-4|13|TRBV10-3
AISEGQGAGEKLF
>TRBD1|TRBJ1-2|12|TRBV19
ASSIVTTGDVYT
>NA|TRBJ1-5|10|TRBV5-8
ASSAGGQPQH
>NA|TRBJ1-1|11|TRBV7-9
ASSYDMPTPAF